Listed here are 30 T cell receptor beta chains from one sample, sequenced in a study of CD4+ T cells in melanoma. Some clones are missing from TCRdb's copy, which holds only in-frame ones; the method was immunoSEQ multiplex PCR. Among 15,000 to 20,000 clones listed, roughly 80% were seen once. Sequencing was carried out using cells from a culture (not recorded whether cultured in vitro). The receptors were sampled from a human donor with melanoma.

The V gene is TRBV30, the J gene TRBJ1-4; D call uncertain. Germline V gives CDR1 GTSNPN, CDR2 SVGIG (reference sequence). This CDR3 spans 13 amino acids. Trimming shortened V by 2 bases and J by 0 bases, and 4 bases separated the two germline ends. The CDR3 here is CAWSPTTNEKLFF. As DNA, the CDR3 is TGTGCCTGGAGTCCTACAACTAATGAAAAACTGTTTTTT.

V is TRBV7-3 and J is TRBJ2-2; the match to TRBD2 covers 13 bases. This CDR3 has 18 residues. Per germline, CDR1 SGHTA and CDR2 FQGTGA. J was trimmed by 0 bases and V by 4 bases; bases with no gene match: 5. CDR3 nucleotide sequence: TGTGCCAGCAGCTCCACTAGCGGGGGGGCCCCGAACACCGGGGAGCTGTTTTTT. Residues: CASSSTSGGAPNTGELFF. Combining the CDR3 with reference TRBV7-3 and TRBJ2-2 gives the whole variable domain GAGVSQTPSNKVTEKGKYVELRCDPISGHTALYWYRQSLGQGPEFLIYFQGTGAADDSGLPNDRFFAVRPEGSVSTLKIQRTERGDSAVYLCASSSTSGGAPNTGELFFGEGSRLTVL.

The CDR3 sequence: CATSRERGFTEAFF. The CDR3 nucleotides read TGTGCCACCAGCAGAGAACGAGGGTTCACTGAAGCTTTCTTT. The rearrangement joins TRBV15 to TRBJ1-1; D gene ambiguous. Germline-derived CDR1 and CDR2 are LNHNV and YYDKDF (reference sequence). Trimming pared 0 bases from V and 4 bases from J, leaving 9 bases between. This CDR3 is 14 amino acids long.

This chain links TRBV11-2 with TRBJ1-1; no reliable D call. Trimming left V 2 bases short and J 0 bases short, with 4 bases between. The CDR3 runs to 13 residues. CDR1 is SGHAT and CDR2 is FQNNGV in the germline V gene. The CDR3 region is CASSLKMNTEAFF. CDR3 sequence (DNA): TGTGCCAGCAGCTTAAAAATGAACACTGAAGCTTTCTTT.

This clone was observed a single time. The chain joins TRBV4-1 to TRBJ2-3; 14 bases align to TRBD2. V gave up 0 bases and J gave up 5 bases; unmatched junction bases: 10. The CDR3 spans 19 residues. Germline V gene lookup returns CDR1 MGHRA and CDR2 YSYEKL. The CDR3 nucleotides are TGCGCCAGCAGCCAAGAATTCCCGACTAGCGGGGGGGCTAGAGATACGCAGTATTTT. Amino acid sequence: CASSQEFPTSGGARDTQYF.

V usage is TRBV6-5 and J usage is TRBJ1-6; D uncertain. Trimming left V 4 bases short and J 10 bases short, with 17 bases between. The CDR3 loop spans 15 amino acids. Germline CDR1 and CDR2: MNHEY and SVGAGI. CDR3 in amino acids: CASSSSGRSRSPLHF. In nucleotides, the CDR3 is TGTGCCAGCAGTTCTTCAGGCCGGTCTCGATCACCCCTCCACTTT.

The V gene is TRBV18, the J gene TRBJ2-2, with D possibly TRBD2 on 5 matching bases. The length of the CDR3 is 13 residues. Germline V gene data show CDR1 as KGHSH and CDR2 as LQKENI. V lost 6 bases and J lost 13, with 18 bases in between. CDR3 loop: CASSRQPSEGLFF. CDR3 nucleotides: TGTGCCAGCTCCCGGCAACCGTCCGAGGGGCTGTTTTTT.

The chain carries TRBV6-1 and TRBJ1-2; D is uncertain. The CDR3 covers 15 residues. With 0 bases removed from V and 0 bases from J, the gap between germline ends came to 8 bases. Germline CDR1 is MNHNS and CDR2 is SASEGT. CDR3 coding DNA: TGTGCCAGCAGTGAAGCTGCTCGATCTAACTATGGCTACACCTTC. It is translated as CASSEAARSNYGYTF.

The chain is built from TRBV7-8 and TRBJ2-1, with D perhaps TRBD2 (5 bases). The CDR3 sequence is 16 residues long. Trimming removed 6 bases from V and 0 bases from J, with 15 bases in between. Germline V gene lookup returns CDR1 SGHVS and CDR2 FQNEAQ. The CDR3 spells CASSFGKLGSYNEQFF. The CDR3 DNA follows: TGTGCCAGCAGTTTCGGGAAACTAGGCTCCTACAATGAGCAGTTCTTC.

CDR3 coding DNA: TGTGCCAGCAGTTACCGGGGACCCTACGAGCAGTACTTC. This encodes CASSYRGPYEQYF. The chain has TRBV27 and TRBJ2-7; D tentatively fits TRBD1 or TRBD2 (5 bases each). Germline CDR1 is MNHEY and CDR2 is SMNVEV (reference sequence). The CDR3 spans 13 residues. V lost 4 bases and J 2 bases, leaving 9 bases between the germline ends.

V usage is TRBV5-1 and J usage is TRBJ2-7; D is perhaps TRBD1 or TRBD2 (5 bases each). This CDR3 is built from 15 residues. CDR1 and CDR2 (germline): SGHRS, YFSETQ. The V end was cut by 0 bases, the J end by 3 bases, with 13 bases between. CDR3 nucleotides: TGCGCCAGCAGCTTGGTCCGGGACGGCTACTACGAGCAGTACTTC. It codes for CASSLVRDGYYEQYF.

The chain carries TRBV18 and TRBJ2-7; perhaps TRBD2 as D (6 bases). The ends were cut back, 3 bases at V and 6 bases at J, with 15 bases in the middle. Germline CDR1 reads KGHSH; CDR2 reads LQKENI. This CDR3 is 14 amino acids long. The CDR3 bases are TGTGCCAGCTCACCCCTTAGCGGAGATTCCGAGCAGTACTTC. It codes for CASSPLSGDSEQYF.

This chain links TRBV6-5 with TRBJ2-2; the match to TRBD1 covers 8 bases. The J segment lost 4 bases and the V segment lost 1 base, leaving 2 bases of the junction unmatched. From germline, CDR1 is MNHEY and CDR2 SVGAGI. The CDR3 is made up of 15 amino acids. The CDR3 here is CASSYWTGFTGELFF. The CDR3 nucleotides read TGTGCCAGCAGTTACTGGACAGGGTTCACCGGGGAGCTGTTTTTT.

This chain uses TRBV30 with TRBJ1-4; D is possibly TRBD1 (5 bases). The CDR3 spans 15 residues. Germline CDR1 is GTSNPN and CDR2 is SVGIG (reference sequence). The ends were cut back, 2 bases at V and 0 bases at J, with 10 bases in the middle. This CDR3 reads CAWSRQGATNEKLFF. CDR3 DNA: TGTGCCTGGAGTAGGCAGGGAGCAACTAATGAAAAACTGTTTTTT.

The V call is TRBV6-5, the J call TRBJ1-1; 11 nucleotides line up with TRBD1. CDR3 size: 15 residues. V dropped 4 bases and J dropped 5; count of bases not matched to a gene: 6. Germline V lookup: CDR1 MNHEY, CDR2 SVGAGI. This CDR3 reads CASSSRTGGWTEAFF. CDR3 coding DNA: TGTGCCAGCAGTTCCAGGACAGGGGGCTGGACTGAAGCTTTCTTT.

This sequence joins TRBV19 and TRBJ1-2, with TRBD1 as a possible D gene (5 bases). V lost 7 bases to trimming and J lost 3 bases, with 12 bases between them. CDR1 and CDR2 (germline): LNHDA, SQIVND (reference sequence). The CDR3 is 13 amino acids. The CDR3 loop reads CASTRGVYYGYTF. CDR3 bases: TGTGCCAGTACCAGAGGGGTATACTATGGCTACACCTTC. Supplemented by reference TRBV19 and TRBJ1-2, the full variable domain reads DGGITQSPKYLFRKEGQNVTLSCEQNLNHDAMYWYRQDPGQGLRLIYYSQIVNDFQKGDIAEGYSVSREKKESFPLTVTSAQKNPTAFYLCASTRGVYYGYTFGSGTRLTVV.

This chain connects TRBV13 to TRBJ1-6; D unresolved. The V gene's germline CDR1 is PRHDT and CDR2 FYEKMQ (reference sequence). The CDR3 is 18 residues long. V was pared by 4 bases and J by 0 bases, with 16 bases between. The DNA of the CDR3 is TGTGCCAGCAGCTCCTCGGACCGAGCCTACTCCTATAATTCACCCCTCCACTTT. Protein product: CASSSSDRAYSYNSPLHF.

The V and J genes are TRBV7-8 and TRBJ2-2; D is uncertain. In germline, CDR1 is SGHVS, CDR2 FQNEAQ. The CDR3 is made up of 15 amino acids. Trimming pared 1 base from V and 3 bases from J, leaving 9 bases between. CDR3 DNA: TGTGCCAGCAGCTTAGTGAGTCAGCACACCGGGGAGCTGTTTTTT. It yields the protein CASSLVSQHTGELFF.

The chain joins TRBV19 to TRBJ1-1, with D hard to call. Per the germline V gene, CDR1 is LNHDA and CDR2 is SQIVND (reference sequence). Trimming stripped 3 bases from V and 6 bases from J, with 14 bases between. There are 14 residues in the CDR3. The CDR3: CASSILGSIPEAFF. CDR3 in DNA: TGTGCCAGTAGTATCTTAGGGTCTATCCCTGAAGCTTTCTTT.

This clone appeared a single time. The chain carries TRBV5-4 and TRBJ2-7, with unresolved D. The CDR3 has 13 residues. Germline V gives CDR1 SGHNT, CDR2 YYREEE (reference sequence). With 3 bases removed from V and 9 bases from J, the gap between germline ends came to 16 bases. CDR3 sequence (DNA): TGTGCCAGCAGCTCTAAGGCTGGAGCCGGGCAGTACTTC. Translated: CASSSKAGAGQYF.

As DNA, the CDR3 is TGTGCCAGCAGCTTAACAGGGGTGAGTGAAGCTTTCTTT. It codes for CASSLTGVSEAFF. This rearrangement joins TRBV7-9 to TRBJ1-1, with 7 positions matching TRBD1. This CDR3 comprises 13 residues. The V gene's germline CDR1 is SEHNR and CDR2 FQNEAQ (reference sequence). The V segment lost 2 bases and the J segment 7 bases; nucleotides outside the gene matches: 4.

The genes are TRBV11-2 and TRBJ2-5; the D gene could be TRBD1 or TRBD2 (5 bases each). The germline V gene encodes CDR1 SGHAT and CDR2 FQNNGV. This CDR3 comprises 16 residues. V was shortened by 6 bases and J by 3 bases, with 20 bases between the two germline ends. The CDR3 here is CASSFLPGASKETQYF. CDR3 in DNA: TGTGCCAGCAGTTTTCTCCCCGGGGCTAGCAAAGAGACCCAGTACTTC.

The chain employs TRBV5-4 and TRBJ2-1; maybe TRBD2 (5 bases). Per the germline V gene, CDR1 is SGHNT and CDR2 is YYREEE (reference sequence). Deletions cut 4 bases from V and 2 bases from J, with 10 bases between. The CDR3 extends over 14 amino acids. The CDR3 DNA reads as TGTGCCAGCAGCCCGCCGGGAACCTACAATGAGCAGTTCTTC. It yields the protein CASSPPGTYNEQFF.

The CDR3 loop is CASGLVIYEGPGYGYTF. The CDR3 DNA reads as TGTGCTAGTGGTTTGGTAATATATGAAGGGCCAGGCTATGGCTACACCTTC. The chain carries TRBV12-5 and TRBJ1-2; D remains ambiguous. Between the trimmed V and J ends, which lost 0 bases and 4 bases, there was a span of 18 bases. The CDR3 sequence is 17 residues long. Germline values: CDR1 LGHNT, CDR2 FRNRAP.

The chain uses TRBV18 and TRBJ2-1; 9 bases line up with TRBD2. Germline V gives CDR1 KGHSH, CDR2 LQKENI. The CDR3 is 18 residues long. The trim removed 5 bases at V and 5 bases at J, leaving 16 bases unmatched. The CDR3 DNA follows: TGTGCCAGCTCAAAATTTAAGGTGTGGACTAGCGTAAACAATGAGCAGTTCTTC. Translating it yields CASSKFKVWTSVNNEQFF.

The chain employs TRBV19 and TRBJ2-3; TRBD1 matches at 8 bases. Per the germline V gene, CDR1 is LNHDA and CDR2 is SQIVND (reference sequence). The CDR3 contains 15 residues. V dropped 6 bases and J dropped 2; count of bases not matched to a gene: 7. The CDR3: CASRTGQALTDTQYF. The CDR3 coding sequence is TGTGCCAGTAGAACGGGACAGGCGCTCACAGATACGCAGTATTTT.

The chain has TRBV19 and TRBJ1-4; D is unresolved. Germline V CDR1 and CDR2: LNHDA, SQIVND (reference sequence). Trimming removed 10 bases at V and 0 bases at J, with 18 bases between. The CDR3 has 16 residues. CDR3 amino acids: CATFDSARATNEKLFF. The CDR3 DNA follows: TGTGCCACATTCGACTCAGCACGAGCAACTAATGAAAAACTGTTTTTT.

V and J are TRBV7-9 and TRBJ1-3, with D possibly matching TRBD1 (6 bases). V lost 1 base, J lost 3 bases, and 10 bases lay in between. The CDR3 runs to 15 residues. Germline assignment: CDR1 SEHNR and CDR2 FQNEAQ (reference sequence). The CDR3 is CASSLVQGSGNTIYF. CDR3 coding DNA: TGTGCCAGCAGCTTAGTTCAGGGGAGTGGAAACACCATATATTTT.

This sequence joins TRBV6-6 and TRBJ2-3; D unresolved. V lost 6 bases, J lost 4 bases, and 17 bases lay in between. The germline CDR1 and CDR2 sequences are MNHNY and SVGAGI (reference sequence). The CDR3 is made up of 15 amino acids. DNA for the CDR3: TGTGCCAGCAGGACCGTCCCGTACCCCCCAGATACGCAGTATTTT. It is translated as CASRTVPYPPDTQYF.

The chain uses TRBV4-1 and TRBJ1-6, with D unclear. Germline lookup yields CDR1 MGHRA and CDR2 YSYEKL. V lost 4 bases and J lost 0, with 13 bases in between. This CDR3 comprises 17 residues. The CDR3, as DNA: TGCGCCAGCAGCCCCTTCTCAGTCAGCTCCTATAATTCACCCCTCCACTTT. As protein: CASSPFSVSSYNSPLHF.